This T cell receptor (beta chain) emerged from a study of T-cell memory formation after mild COVID-19. Turning to the study itself: There were largely donor-specific TCR clusters. Study outcomes and limitations: Memory cells collected pre-infection included some clones that later responded, suggesting cross-reactive memory joined.

MiXCR, run by TCRdb on the 5' RACE reads, gives a single entry per CDR3 protein. The profile shows more than 350,000 distinct CDR3 sequences, around a sixth of them singletons. A word on this clonotype: Its specificity is not known.

The sequenced sample was PBMCs or a T cell subset sorted from them (not recorded which). The sequence was collected from a man aged 18 to 29 who had mild COVID-19 (a few samples of this study predate the infection). Cell type and time point are not known.

The DNA of the CDR3 is TGTGCCAGCAGGACTATGCAAGAGACCCAGTACTTC. Protein: CASRTMQETQYF. The gene calls are TRBV6-2 or TRBV6-3 and TRBJ2-5; possibly TRBD2 for D (5 bases). The CDR3 runs 12 residues. CDR1 and CDR2 from the germline V gene are MNHEY and SVGEGT. V lost 6 bases, J lost 2 bases, and 7 bases lay in between.